These T cell receptor beta chains were read from a single sample in a study of cytomegalovirus exposure and HLA in healthy donors. Produced via immunoSEQ multiplex PCR; TCRdb's table is partial and in-frame only. The table includes under 70,000 clones, 65% to 70% detected once. The sequencing input was PBMCs. All receptors derive from a woman aged 25-40 years in good health and CMV-seronegative. The CDR3 runs from the conserved cysteine through the conserved F or W. The D gene is left open where the match is weak. Clone size appears in some rows only: once, few, many, or a class for an expanded clone.

NA NA TRBJ2-5 TRBV6-5 CASSYLLDGETQYF TGTGCCAGCAGTTACCTACTAGACGGAGAGACCCAGTACTTC
TRBD2 NA TRBJ2-7 TRBV6-5 CAASFSGSSYEQYF TGTGCCGCCTCGTTTAGCGGGTCCTCCTACGAGCAGTACTTC
TRBD1 few TRBJ1-2 TRBV6-5 CASFPGGEGGYGYTF TGTGCCAGCTTTCCAGGGGGCGAGGGAGGATATGGCTACACCTTC
NA few TRBJ1-1 TRBV5-8 CASSRKTLNTEAFF TGTGCCAGCAGCAGGAAGACACTGAACACTGAAGCTTTCTTT
TRBD1 NA TRBJ1-4 TRBV7-9 CCSSLQGQGGEKLFF TGTTGCAGCAGCCTCCAGGGACAGGGGGGCGAAAAACTGTTTTTT
TRBD1 NA TRBJ2-3 TRBV25-1 CASSIPTGFSTDTQYF TGTGCCAGCAGTATCCCGACAGGGTTCAGCACAGATACGCAGTATTTT
NA NA TRBJ1-3 TRBV5-1 CASSQGSGNTIYF TGCGCCAGCAGCCAGGGCTCTGGAAACACCATATATTTT
TRBD1 NA TRBJ1-4 TRBV30 CAWSPETGAGEKLFF TGTGCCTGGAGTCCAGAGACAGGGGCGGGGGAAAAACTGTTTTTT
NA NA TRBJ2-1 TRBV19 CASSTLTAVQFF TGTGCCAGTAGTACCCTGACAGCTGTGCAGTTCTTC
NA NA TRBJ1-1 TRBV27 CASSFAGAGLNTEAFF TGTGCCAGCAGTTTTGCTGGGGCCGGTCTGAACACTGAAGCTTTCTTT
NA NA TRBJ1-1 TRBV7-2 CASSLYWGGTEAFF TGTGCCAGCAGCTTATATTGGGGGGGGACTGAAGCTTTCTTT
NA few TRBJ2-1 TRBV5-1 CASTPSGAVGNEQFF TGCGCCAGCACCCCGAGTGGAGCGGTAGGCAATGAGCAGTTCTTC
TRBD1 NA TRBJ2-7 TRBV9 CASSVEGQGYEQYF TGTGCCAGCAGCGTAGAGGGACAGGGCTACGAGCAGTACTTC
TRBD2 NA TRBJ2-5 TRBV6-1 CASSEGTSGGQQETQYF TGTGCCAGCAGTGAGGGGACTAGCGGGGGACAACAAGAGACCCAGTACTTC
TRBD1 NA TRBJ2-1 TRBV7-2 CASSLSGGRYEQFF TGTGCCAGCAGCTTATCAGGGGGCCGATATGAGCAGTTCTTC
NA NA TRBJ2-1 TRBV6-6 CASSRQEGIPYNEQFF TGTGCCAGCAGTAGACAGGAAGGGATTCCCTACAATGAGCAGTTCTTC
TRBD1 NA TRBJ1-2 TRBV5-4 CASSGRQGAGSYGYTF TGTGCCAGCAGCGGAAGACAGGGGGCGGGCAGCTATGGCTACACCTTC
TRBD1 few TRBJ1-4 TRBV7-9 CASSLQGQGGEKLFF TGTGCCAGCAGCCTCCAGGGACAGGGGGGCGAAAAACTGTTTTTT
NA NA TRBJ2-3 TRBV27 CASSVRGYTDTQYF TGTGCCAGCAGTGTTCGGGGATACACAGATACGCAGTATTTT
NA NA TRBJ2-7 TRBV27 CASTWHRPSYEQYF TGTGCCAGCACCTGGCACCGCCCGTCCTACGAGCAGTACTTC
NA once TRBJ2-3 TRBV27 CASTPPGAVPTDTQYF TGTGCCAGCACCCCCCCTGGCGCGGTTCCAACAGATACGCAGTATTTT
TRBD1 NA TRBJ1-1 TRBV10-2 CASSYTMTGTKNTEAFF TGCGCCAGCAGTTATACTATGACAGGGACGAAAAACACTGAAGCTTTCTTT
NA NA TRBJ1-1 TRBV7-8 CASSLRGGATNTEAFF TGTGCCAGCAGCCTCCGGGGGGGGGCCACGAACACTGAAGCTTTCTTT
NA few TRBJ2-2 TRBV4-2 CASSQAQPNTGELFF TGTGCCAGCAGCCAAGCACAGCCGAACACCGGGGAGCTGTTTTTT
TRBD2 few TRBJ2-7 TRBV2 CASSPGTSNEQYF TGTGCCAGCAGTCCCGGGACTAGCAACGAGCAGTACTTC
NA NA TRBJ2-7 TRBV6-1 CASILVEGTYEQYF TGTGCCAGCATCCTGGTTGAGGGTACCTACGAGCAGTACTTC
NA few TRBJ1-4 TRBV7-2 CASSLTRDEKLFF TGTGCCAGCAGCCTCACACGGGATGAAAAACTGTTTTTT
NA NA TRBJ1-2 TRBV30 CAWGIGQGYPF TGTGCCTGGGGGATTGGCCAGGGCTACCCCTTC
NA NA TRBJ1-5 TRBV18 CASSPGSRYSNEPQHF TGTGCCAGCTCACCAGGGTCCAGATATAGCAATGAACCCCAGCATTTT
TRBD1 NA TRBJ2-7 TRBV5-6 CASSYGQGLYEQYF TGTGCCAGCAGCTATGGACAGGGGCTCTACGAGCAGTACTTC
TRBD1 few TRBJ1-2 TRBV5-1 CASSVTISGTGGEGYTF TGCGCCAGCAGCGTGACCATTAGTGGGACAGGGGGCGAAGGCTACACCTTC
NA NA TRBJ2-2 TRBV2 CASSPPEGSGELFF TGTGCCAGCAGTCCCCCGGAGGGAAGTGGGGAGCTGTTTTTT
NA NA TRBJ1-2 TRBV6-5 CASSATRGSYGYTF TGTGCCAGCAGCGCTACCAGGGGTTCCTATGGCTACACCTTC
TRBD1 NA TRBJ2-2 TRBV2 CASTGTGGGELFF TGTGCCAGCACCGGGACAGGGGGTGGGGAGCTGTTTTTT
NA NA TRBJ2-5 TRBV7-8 CASSLAESGQYF TGTGCCAGCAGCTTAGCCGAGAGCGGGCAGTACTTC
TRBD1 NA TRBJ2-5 TRBV7-2 CASSRGQGETQYF TGTGCCAGCAGCCGTGGACAGGGAGAGACCCAGTACTTC
NA NA TRBJ2-7 TRBV6-5 CASVSEDEQYF TGTGCCAGCGTCTCGGAGGACGAGCAGTACTTC
NA NA TRBJ1-5 TRBV4-1 CASSQEPGYSNQPQHF TGCGCCAGCAGCCAAGAACCCGGGTATAGCAATCAGCCCCAGCATTTT
TRBD2 NA TRBJ2-3 TRBV2 CASSELASGGSTQYF TGTGCCAGCAGTGAACTGGCTAGCGGGGGGAGTACGCAGTATTTT
TRBD1 NA TRBJ2-2 TRBV10-2 CASSGDSTGELFF TGCGCCAGCAGTGGGGACAGCACCGGGGAGCTGTTTTTT